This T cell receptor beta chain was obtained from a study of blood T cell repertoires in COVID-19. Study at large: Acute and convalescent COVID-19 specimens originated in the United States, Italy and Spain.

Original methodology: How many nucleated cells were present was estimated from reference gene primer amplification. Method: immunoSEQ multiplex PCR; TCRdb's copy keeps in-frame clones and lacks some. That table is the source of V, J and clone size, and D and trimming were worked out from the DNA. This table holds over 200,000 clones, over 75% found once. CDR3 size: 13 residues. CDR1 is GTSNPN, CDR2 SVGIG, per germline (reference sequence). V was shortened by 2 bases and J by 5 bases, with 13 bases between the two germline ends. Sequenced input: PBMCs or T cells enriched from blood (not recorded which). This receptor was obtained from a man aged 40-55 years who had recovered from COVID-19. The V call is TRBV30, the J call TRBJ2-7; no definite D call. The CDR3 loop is CAWSRQVINEQYF. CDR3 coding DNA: TGTGCCTGGAGTCGGCAGGTAATCAACGAGCAGTACTTC.